This T cell receptor beta chain was sequenced for a study of identical twins. Donors uniformly comprised healthy Caucasians. This clonotype was observed many times. V was cut by 3 bases and J by 4 bases, with 6 bases left in between. From germline, CDR1 is KGHDR and CDR2 SFDVKD. The CDR3 length is 12 residues. Template switching supplied a universal primer site; unique molecular identifiers were carried on the cDNA. TCRdb reprocessed the 5' RACE reads via MiXCR and lists one record per CDR3 protein. The table records a few hundred thousand distinct CDR3 sequences, around an eighth of them present only once. The same data also contributed to another study, on yellow fever vaccine responses in identical twins.

The TCR was taken from a woman aged 18-29 years in good health. The sample was CD8+ T cells sorted from blood. The V call is TRBV24-1, the J call TRBJ2-7, with a weak D call TRBD2 (6 bases). CDR3 region: CATSDGGYEQYF. CDR3 bases: TGTGCCACCAGTGATGGAGGGTACGAGCAGTACTTC.